One TCR beta chain is described in this entry. Trimming stripped 3 bases from V and 4 bases from J, with 9 bases between. This CDR3 contains 13 residues. The germline CDR1 and CDR2 sequences are SGHDN and FVKESK. This sample was taken from a study of tumor T cells in aggressive B-cell lymphoma. Repertoires were generated with immunoSEQ multiplex PCR, while TCRdb's copy carries only in-frame clones and drops some. The table shows 9,500 to 12,000 clones, with about nine tenths occurring only once. This receptor was identified in an adult with diffuse large B cell lymphoma. The chain joins TRBV14 to TRBJ1-1, with D hard to call. The sample consisted of tumor tissue. The CDR3 reads CASSHGEGTEAFF. The CDR3 nucleotides read TGTGCCAGCAGCCATGGTGAGGGCACTGAAGCTTTCTTT. Using reference TRBV14 and TRBJ1-1 for the parts outside the CDR3, the full variable domain is EAGVTQFPSHSVIEKGQTVTLRCDPISGHDNLYWYRRVMGKEIKFLLHFVKESKQDESGMPNNRFLAERTGGTYSTLKVQPAELEDSGVYFCASSHGEGTEAFFGQGTRLTVV.